The rows below give T cell receptor beta chains drawn from one sample of a study of blood T cell repertoires in COVID-19. The assay was immunoSEQ multiplex PCR, and TCRdb's table has in-frame clones only and misses some. Here the sample spans some 220,000 clones, under 85% being singletons. The specimen was peripheral blood. The receptors were gathered from a human donor in a cohort sampled during active COVID-19. The CDR3 runs from the conserved cysteine through the conserved F or W. Each record gives: V gene, D gene, J gene, clone size, CDR3 protein, CDR3 DNA. A D gene is named only where the DNA matches it firmly. Only some rows state a clone size, as once, few, many or a class for expanded clones.

v_call: TRBV9; d_call: .; j_call: TRBJ1-2; clone_size: .; cdr3_aa: CASSEETLQGITVF; cdr3_nt: TGTGCCAGCAGCGAAGAGACATTACAGGGCATCACGGTTTTC
v_call: TRBV7-2; d_call: .; j_call: TRBJ2-5; clone_size: few; cdr3_aa: CASTDKLGTQYF; cdr3_nt: TGTGCCAGCACCGATAAACTTGGGACCCAGTACTTC
v_call: TRBV24-1; d_call: .; j_call: TRBJ2-2; clone_size: .; cdr3_aa: CATSDPDLSTGELFF; cdr3_nt: TGTGCCACCAGTGATCCGGACTTGAGCACCGGGGAGCTGTTTTTT
v_call: TRBV28; d_call: TRBD1; j_call: TRBJ1-6; clone_size: .; cdr3_aa: CASSLPQGGNSPLHF; cdr3_nt: TGTGCCAGCAGTTTACCTCAGGGGGGAAATTCACCCCTCCACTTT
v_call: TRBV28; d_call: .; j_call: TRBJ1-1; clone_size: .; cdr3_aa: CATGVGNTEAFF; cdr3_nt: TGTGCCACCGGAGTCGGTAACACTGAAGCTTTCTTT
v_call: TRBV21-1; d_call: .; j_call: TRBJ2-1; clone_size: .; cdr3_aa: CASSGRGNEQFF; cdr3_nt: TGTGCCAGCAGCGGGAGGGGGAATGAGCAGTTCTTC
v_call: TRBV2; d_call: .; j_call: TRBJ2-2; clone_size: .; cdr3_aa: CASMGRAGGELFF; cdr3_nt: TGTGCCAGCATGGGCAGGGCCGGCGGGGAGCTGTTTTTT
v_call: TRBV2; d_call: TRBD2; j_call: TRBJ2-2; clone_size: many; cdr3_aa: CASLAGGLTGELFF; cdr3_nt: TGTGCCAGCTTAGCGGGGGGGCTTACCGGGGAGCTGTTTTTT
v_call: TRBV11-3; d_call: TRBD2; j_call: TRBJ2-1; clone_size: .; cdr3_aa: CASSLVVGLAEQFF; cdr3_nt: TGTGCCAGCAGCTTAGTCGTGGGACTAGCGGAGCAGTTCTTC
v_call: TRBV14; d_call: .; j_call: TRBJ1-6; clone_size: .; cdr3_aa: CASSQPKFRGGETPLHF; cdr3_nt: TGTGCCAGCAGCCAGCCTAAATTTCGGGGGGGCGAGACACCCCTCCACTTT
v_call: TRBV5-4; d_call: .; j_call: TRBJ1-2; clone_size: .; cdr3_aa: CASSLDREYGYTF; cdr3_nt: TGTGCCAGCAGCTTGGACAGGGAGTATGGCTACACCTTC
v_call: TRBV5-1; d_call: TRBD1; j_call: TRBJ2-7; clone_size: once; cdr3_aa: CASSAGQAYYEQYF; cdr3_nt: TGCGCCAGCAGCGCGGGACAGGCGTACTACGAGCAGTACTTC
v_call: TRBV7-6; d_call: .; j_call: TRBJ1-2; clone_size: .; cdr3_aa: CASSLAQDGSGYTF; cdr3_nt: TGTGCCAGCAGCTTAGCGCAGGACGGCTCGGGGTACACCTTC
v_call: TRBV18; d_call: .; j_call: TRBJ2-1; clone_size: .; cdr3_aa: CASSPPAGGPYNEQFF; cdr3_nt: TGTGCCAGCTCACCACCGGCCGGGGGGCCGTACAATGAGCAGTTCTTC
v_call: TRBV19; d_call: .; j_call: TRBJ2-5; clone_size: many; cdr3_aa: CASSGLLQETQYF; cdr3_nt: TGTGCCAGTTCTGGACTATTACAAGAGACCCAGTACTTC
v_call: TRBV28; d_call: .; j_call: TRBJ1-1; clone_size: once; cdr3_aa: CASSATPSPKAFF; cdr3_nt: TGTGCCAGCAGCGCGACTCCGTCCCCGAAAGCTTTCTTT
v_call: TRBV27; d_call: TRBD1; j_call: TRBJ1-6; clone_size: .; cdr3_aa: CASSLGTASSPLHF; cdr3_nt: TGTGCCAGCAGTCTCGGGACAGCTAGCTCACCCCTCCACTTT
v_call: TRBV3-1/TRBV3-2; d_call: TRBD2; j_call: TRBJ2-7; clone_size: few; cdr3_aa: CASSSRTDGGAEQYF; cdr3_nt: TGTGCCAGCAGCTCCAGGACTGACGGGGGGGCCGAGCAGTACTTC
v_call: TRBV28; d_call: TRBD1; j_call: TRBJ2-7; clone_size: .; cdr3_aa: CASSRTGRYEQYF; cdr3_nt: TGTGCCAGCAGCAGGACAGGGAGGTACGAGCAGTACTTC
v_call: TRBV7-2; d_call: TRBD1; j_call: TRBJ1-2; clone_size: once; cdr3_aa: CASSYPWTGLGYTF; cdr3_nt: TGTGCCAGCAGCTACCCCTGGACAGGGCTCGGCTACACCTTC
v_call: TRBV19; d_call: TRBD2; j_call: TRBJ2-1; clone_size: .; cdr3_aa: CASSIGGGGYNEQFF; cdr3_nt: TGTGCCAGTAGTATCGGCGGGGGAGGCTACAATGAGCAGTTCTTC
v_call: TRBV7-2; d_call: .; j_call: TRBJ1-2; clone_size: .; cdr3_aa: CASSLVPGGHGYTF; cdr3_nt: TGTGCCAGCAGCTTAGTCCCGGGGGGGCATGGCTACACCTTC
v_call: TRBV7-9; d_call: .; j_call: TRBJ2-5; clone_size: .; cdr3_aa: CASSPRVETQYF; cdr3_nt: TGTGCCAGCAGCCCACGCGTCGAGACCCAGTACTTC
v_call: TRBV21-1; d_call: .; j_call: TRBJ2-4; clone_size: .; cdr3_aa: CASRIYTGRGGNIQYF; cdr3_nt: TGTGCCAGCAGGATTTACACAGGGCGAGGTGGGAACATTCAGTACTTC